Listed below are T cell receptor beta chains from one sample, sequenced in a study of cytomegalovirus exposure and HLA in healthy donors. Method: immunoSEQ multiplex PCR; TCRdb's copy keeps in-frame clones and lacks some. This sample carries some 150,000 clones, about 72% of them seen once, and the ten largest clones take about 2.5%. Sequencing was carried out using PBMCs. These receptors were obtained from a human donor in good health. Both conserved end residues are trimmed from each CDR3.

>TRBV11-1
ASSLVGASDTQY
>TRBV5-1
ASSLGITVGYT
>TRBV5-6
ASRQGQGAMLDGYT
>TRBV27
ASSLSAGVNTEAF
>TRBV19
ASSISASGLGYGYT
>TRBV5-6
ASSLTPGTGSSYEQY
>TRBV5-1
ASRREGSGANVLT
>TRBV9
ASSVLADSPLRGYT
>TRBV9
ASSVDAGRETQY
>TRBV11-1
ASSLEAGQGLREQY
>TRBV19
ASKILGGAGGELF
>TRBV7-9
ASTHLERGVYEQY
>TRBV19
ASSTGSSGAKETQY
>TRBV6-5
ASSYSDGDKDYEQY
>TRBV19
ASSIRWARGPLEQY
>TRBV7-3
ASSLRQNYEQY
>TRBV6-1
ASSTQASAHSPLH
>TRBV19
ASSTTRGNYGYT
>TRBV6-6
ASNQQKSNTEAF
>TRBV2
ASSPWLRETQY
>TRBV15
ATSIQFANQPQH
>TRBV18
ASSPGATSDEQY
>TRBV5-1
ASSLGEKGAISPLH
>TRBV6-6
ASTAAGGGGNQPQH
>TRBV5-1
ASSLGGRYNEQF
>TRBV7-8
ASSFRGGGGYEQY
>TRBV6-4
ASSDQGINSPLH
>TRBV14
ASSQPAGQETQY
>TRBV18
ASSPARALNYGYT
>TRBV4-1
ASSQDWEDRTGQY
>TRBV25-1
ASSEYNGVQPQH
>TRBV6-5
ASSLRGSGNQPQH
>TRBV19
ASSPIWGKQGAGETQY
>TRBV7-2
ASSLAGGRTANSPLH
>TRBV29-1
SVTGGGYGYT
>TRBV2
ASSERSVWANVLT
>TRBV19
ASSVIRDRVYYTEAF
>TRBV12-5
ASGLVTWEGVSSNTIY
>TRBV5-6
ASSFTRADIQY
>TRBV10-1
ASSEAQAGIEQY
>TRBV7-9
ASSLDRGNQPQH
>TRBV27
ASSLSAGGTWQGGYT
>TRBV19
ASTITGTGVREQF
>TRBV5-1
ASSLASGGPGETQY
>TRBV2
ASQYNSNTEAF
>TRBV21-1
ASSKWGTNGQF
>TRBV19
ASSRGTGGNYGYT
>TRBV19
ASKGGTGTMNTEAF
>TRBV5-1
ASSYTGANVLT
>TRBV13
ASRQRGGNTGELF
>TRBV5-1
ASRDSLRDSYSGANVLT
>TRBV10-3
AISSTGGESHDEQY
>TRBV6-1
ASRDTDRGGEKLF
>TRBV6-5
ASSYSRSRGETQY
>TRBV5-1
ASSMEGQGCGYT